This T cell receptor beta chain was documented in a study of T cell changes during pregnancy in multiple sclerosis. TCRdb's table, derived via immunoSEQ multiplex PCR, lists solely in-frame clones and lacks some. The sample yields about 89,000 clones, approximately 94% seen once. V lost 4 bases and J 0 bases, leaving 16 bases between the germline ends. The CDR3 covers 17 residues. From germline, CDR1 is LNHDA and CDR2 SQIVND (reference sequence). This sequence joins TRBV19 and TRBJ2-1; D not certain. The clonotype was recovered from a female donor with multiple sclerosis, enrolled in a pregnancy study. The sample was peripheral blood, taken in the third trimester of pregnancy. The CDR3 loop reads CASSTTPPLSSYNEQFF. The DNA of the CDR3 is TGTGCCAGTAGTACCACTCCTCCTTTAAGCTCCTACAATGAGCAGTTCTTC.